The source of this TCR beta chain is a study of OX40 agonist ivuxolimab in advanced cancers. Clones were read by immunoSEQ multiplex PCR, and TCRdb kept only the in-frame ones, dropping some. The sample contains fewer than 30,000 clones, around 73% of which appear only once. The receptor comes from an adult with an advanced solid tumor such as melanoma, head and neck, liver or kidney cancer. The specimen was CD4+ or CD8+ T cells sorted from blood, collected in a trial of the OX40 agonist ivuxolimab.

The CDR3 coding sequence is TGTGCCAGCAGCCTAAAGCGGGGGGGCTTCCTGGACGAGCAGTACTTC. Protein: CASSLKRGGFLDEQYF. The genes are TRBV11-2 and TRBJ2-7; TRBD2 matches 10 bases. The V gene's germline CDR1 is SGHAT and CDR2 FQNNGV. V trimming: 5 bases; J trimming: 5 bases; junction bases outside the gene matches: 12. The CDR3 has 16 residues.